This TCR beta chain was recorded in a study of blood T cell repertoires in COVID-19. Across the study: Material from acute and convalescent COVID-19 was sourced from the United States, Italy and Spain. T cells, B-cell-depleted T cells, or PBMCs provided the cDNA or gDNA that served as material.

The CDR3 sequence is 14 residues long. The V segment lost 4 bases and the J segment 7 bases; nucleotides outside the gene matches: 7. Germline CDR1 SNHLY, CDR2 FYNNEI. As processed by the authors: It was from reference gene primer amplification that nucleated cell counts were estimated. Libraries were prepared by immunoSEQ multiplex PCR; TCRdb keeps only in-frame clonotypes and omits some of them. V and J calls and clone size are as listed in that table; D and trimming were resolved from the DNA. The sample holds about 190,000 clones, 84% seen once. The receptor was derived from a human donor in a cohort sampled during active COVID-19. Source material: peripheral blood. The V call is TRBV2, the J call TRBJ1-5; 7 bases are shared with TRBD1. CDR3 in DNA: TGTGCCAGCAGTGGAGAGGGGGCAGGACAGCCCCAGCATTTT. It translates to CASSGEGAGQPQHF.